Each of the 19 T cell receptor beta chains below was sequenced from the same sample in a study of T cells after yellow fever vaccination. From the 5' RACE reads, TCRdb called clonotypes with MiXCR, one entry per CDR3 protein. The sample contains a few hundred thousand distinct CDR3 sequences, around 5.3% of which appear only once. This sample comprised CD4+ T cells sorted from PBMCs, obtained on the day of the yellow fever booster vaccination. These TCRs come from a man aged 18 to 35 who received the YFV17D yellow fever vaccine.

A few counts support this clonotype. The genes are TRBV24-1 and TRBJ1-2; 9 positions match TRBD1. CDR1 and CDR2 from the germline V gene are KGHDR and SFDVKD. Germline trimming cut 6 bases from V and 7 bases from J; bases unmatched to any gene: 14. The CDR3 length is 16 residues. The CDR3 sequence: CATSFDRGVWPFGYTF. The CDR3 nucleotides are TGTGCCACCAGTTTCGACAGGGGGGTATGGCCCTTTGGCTACACCTTC.

This clonotype was seen at least ten times. CDR3 in amino acids: CASSLGGSSGVISEQFF. The DNA of the CDR3 is TGTGCCAGCAGCTTAGGAGGCTCCAGCGGGGTTATTAGTGAGCAGTTCTTC. The chain joins TRBV7-9 to TRBJ2-1; 7 bases match TRBD2. The V and J ends lost 1 base and 9 bases, in that order; junction bases with no gene match: 15. Germline V gene data show CDR1 as SEHNR and CDR2 as FQNEAQ (reference sequence). The CDR3 is 17 amino acids.

The sample holds many counts of this clonotype. The chain's CDR3 is CASSTNRGPEETQYF. The CDR3 bases are TGTGCCAGCAGCACCAACAGGGGGCCGGAGGAGACCCAGTACTTC. The V gene is TRBV7-2, the J gene TRBJ2-5, with 9 bases fitting TRBD1. CDR3 length: 15 amino acids. V lost 5 bases to trimming and J lost 5 bases; unmatched junction nucleotides: 9. Germline V lookup: CDR1 SGHTA, CDR2 FQGNSA.

This clonotype was observed many times. V gene TRBV5-1 combines with J gene TRBJ2-6, with D hard to call. Trimming shortened V by 0 bases and J by 0 bases, and 4 bases separated the two germline ends. CDR1 and CDR2 from the germline V gene are SGHRS and YFSETQ. The CDR3 contains 15 residues. CDR3 in amino acids: CASSLVLSGANVLTF. CDR3 nucleotide sequence: TGCGCCAGCAGCTTGGTCCTCTCTGGGGCCAACGTCCTGACTTTC.

This clonotype was observed a few times. The chain couples TRBV7-6 to TRBJ1-5; maybe TRBD1 (5 bases). CDR1 and CDR2 from the germline V gene are SGHVS and FNYEAQ. The CDR3 is made up of 15 amino acids. Between the trimmed V and J ends, which lost 1 base and 5 bases, there was a span of 12 bases. The CDR3 spells CASSLVGGVDQPQHF. CDR3 bases: TGTGCCAGCAGCTTAGTGGGGGGGGTAGATCAGCCCCAGCATTTT.

The chain has TRBV2 and TRBJ1-1; D uncertain. This CDR3 has 12 amino acids. The V end lost 6 bases, the J end lost 10 bases, and 15 bases lay between the germline ends. Germline V gene lookup returns CDR1 SNHLY and CDR2 FYNNEI. CDR3 bases: TGTGCCAGCAGGTACCGGGCCCCCGGAGCTTTCTTT. Translated: CASRYRAPGAFF.

The V and J genes are TRBV7-2 and TRBJ2-3; D is possibly TRBD1 or TRBD2 (6 bases each). CDR1 and CDR2 from the germline V gene are SGHTA and FQGNSA. The CDR3 is 16 amino acids. Trimming shortened V by 1 base and J by 3 bases, and 14 bases separated the two germline ends. This CDR3 is CASSLVTGARTDTQYF. DNA for the CDR3: TGTGCCAGCAGCTTAGTCACGGGGGCGCGAACAGATACGCAGTATTTT.

The V call is TRBV6-2 or TRBV6-3, the J call TRBJ2-7, with TRBD1 identical over 8 bases. The CDR3 consists of 14 residues. Germline V gene lookup returns CDR1 MNHEY and CDR2 SVGEGT. The V segment lost 2 bases and the J segment 2 bases; nucleotides outside the gene matches: 2. DNA for the CDR3: TGTGCCAGCAGTTACGAGGACAGGGCCTACGAGCAGTACGTC. It translates to CASSYEDRAYEQYV.

Many counts were recorded for this clonotype. The genes are TRBV12-3 or TRBV12-4 and TRBJ2-6, with TRBD1 identical over 7 bases. The CDR3 length is 14 residues. V was clipped by 6 bases and J by 4 bases; unmatched bases: 3. CDR3 sequence reads: CASRGTDGANVLTF. Written as DNA, the CDR3 is TGTGCCAGCAGGGGGACAGACGGGGCCAACGTCCTGACTTTC.

The table lists this clonotype with a few counts. This chain connects TRBV11-2 to TRBJ2-1; 7 bases map to TRBD1. J lost 15 bases, V lost 4 bases, and 15 bases had no gene match. This CDR3 contains 14 residues. Per the germline V gene, CDR1 is SGHAT and CDR2 is FQNNGV. CDR3 nucleotides: TGTGCCAGCAGCTCTAATCCAGGACAGGTGTCGAGGTTCTTC. It yields the protein CASSSNPGQVSRFF.

V is TRBV19 and J is TRBJ1-1; D gene uncertain. Germline V gene lookup returns CDR1 LNHDA and CDR2 SQIVND (reference sequence). The CDR3 sequence is 13 residues long. Trimming shortened V by 6 bases and J by 4 bases, and 12 bases separated the two germline ends. The DNA for the CDR3 is TGTGCCAGTAGCCAACAAGTCGGCACTGAAGCTTTCTTT. It encodes CASSQQVGTEAFF.

This clonotype has more than one count but fewer than ten. The chain is built from TRBV5-1 and TRBJ2-5, with 10 bases matching TRBD1. In germline, CDR1 is SGHRS, CDR2 YFSETQ. The V and J ends lost 3 bases and 2 bases, in that order; junction bases with no gene match: 7. The CDR3 sequence is 16 residues long. The CDR3 nucleotides read TGCGCCAGCAGCTCGTCCGGGACAGGGGTTCAAGAGACCCAGTACTTC. It codes for CASSSSGTGVQETQYF.

In its sample, this clonotype was seen many times. The chain carries TRBV6-5 and TRBJ2-3; perhaps TRBD2 as D (6 bases). The CDR3 covers 15 residues. Germline V gene data show CDR1 as MNHEY and CDR2 as SVGAGI. V lost 6 bases to trimming and J lost 4 bases, with 17 bases between them. CDR3: CASRRGLSKADTQYF. The DNA of the CDR3 is TGTGCCAGCAGACGGGGACTCTCCAAGGCAGATACGCAGTATTTT.

This clonotype turned up a few times. This sequence joins TRBV5-4 and TRBJ1-6; D gene uncertain. Per germline, CDR1 SGHNT and CDR2 YYREEE (reference sequence). CDR3 length equals 13 residues. Deletions cut 1 base from V and 7 bases from J, with 6 bases between. This CDR3 reads CASSLSGNSPLHF. In DNA, the CDR3 is TGTGCCAGCAGCTTGTCGGGGAATTCACCCCTCCACTTT.

The chain links TRBV6-5 to TRBJ2-4; D might be TRBD2 (6 bases). Trimming took 10 bases from V and 0 from J, leaving 10 bases between them. Germline V CDR1 and CDR2: MNHEY, SVGAGI. The CDR3 sequence is 13 residues long. CDR3 amino acids: CATRDLAKNIQYF. Here the CDR3 DNA reads TGTGCCACCCGGGACTTAGCCAAAAACATTCAGTACTTC.

V usage is TRBV7-2 and J usage is TRBJ1-6, with 9 bases fitting TRBD1. The CDR3 is 15 amino acids. The trim removed 3 bases at V and 10 bases at J, leaving 7 bases unmatched. Looked up from germline, CDR1 is SGHTA and CDR2 is FQGNSA. CDR3 protein: CASSLPTGGRSPLHF. CDR3 sequence (DNA): TGTGCCAGCAGCTTGCCGACAGGGGGACGATCACCCCTCCACTTT.

The V call is TRBV4-3, the J call TRBJ1-4; D may be TRBD1 (5 bases). Between the trimmed V and J ends, which lost 1 base and 3 bases, there was a span of 12 bases. The CDR3 spans 16 residues. The germline V gene encodes CDR1 LGHNA and CDR2 YSLEER. The CDR3, as DNA: TGCGCCAGCAGCCAAGGCAACAGGAAGCCTAATGAAAAACTGTTTTTT. Translation: CASSQGNRKPNEKLFF.

This clonotype was seen a handful of times. The chain uses TRBV14 and TRBJ1-3; 9 bases are shared with TRBD1. The CDR3 sequence is 15 residues long. J lost 0 bases, V lost 5 bases, and 2 bases had no gene match. Germline lookup yields CDR1 SGHDN and CDR2 FVKESK. CDR3 DNA: TGTGCCAGCAGCAAACAGGGGGCCTCTGGAAACACCATATATTTT. This encodes CASSKQGASGNTIYF.

The CDR3 loop is CAWSQTHLFRDQYLTDTQYF. The CDR3 bases are TGTGCCTGGAGTCAAACCCACCTTTTCAGGGATCAATACCTCACAGATACGCAGTATTTT. The chain combines TRBV30 with TRBJ2-3, with a weak D call TRBD1 (5 bases). The CDR3 contains 20 residues. Trimming took 2 bases from V and 2 from J, leaving 29 bases between them. Germline V CDR1 and CDR2: GTSNPN, SVGIG (reference sequence).